Presented here are 14 T cell receptor beta chains from one specimen sequenced in a study of CD8 T cells in ankylosing spondylitis. MiXCR, applied by TCRdb to the 5' RACE reads, yields one record per CDR3 protein. The sample carries about 300,000 distinct CDR3 sequences, around 10% recorded once. Sequencing was performed on blood, either unsorted or a sorted T cell fraction (not recorded which). Receptors originate from a female donor with ankylosing spondylitis or in good health (not recorded which).

The count of this clonotype is one. The chain links TRBV7-9 to TRBJ2-1, with D possibly being TRBD2 (6 bases). This CDR3 spans 17 amino acids. Germline V gene lookup returns CDR1 SEHNR and CDR2 FQNEAQ (reference sequence). Trimming took 4 bases from V and 2 from J, leaving 18 bases between them. The CDR3 spells CASSSEAGREPYNEQFF. The CDR3 region has the DNA TGTGCCAGCAGCTCGGAGGCGGGAAGAGAACCCTACAATGAGCAGTTCTTC.

This clonotype was recorded at least ten times. This chain connects TRBV7-2 to TRBJ2-3; D not resolved. The CDR3 is 12 residues long. The germline gives CDR1 SGHTA, CDR2 FQGNSA. V was pared by 4 bases and J by 7 bases, with 9 bases between. The CDR3, as DNA: TGTGCCAGCAGCTCAACCTCTAATACGCAGTATTTT. Translated: CASSSTSNTQYF.

Only a few counts were recorded for this clonotype. The V and J genes are TRBV11-2 and TRBJ2-3; D might be TRBD1 (6 bases). The V end lost 5 bases, the J end lost 3 bases, and 18 bases lay between the germline ends. This CDR3 contains 16 residues. CDR1 is SGHAT and CDR2 is FQNNGV in the germline V gene. The chain's CDR3 is CASSTEGRGWTDTQYF. CDR3 in DNA: TGTGCCAGCAGCACGGAAGGCAGGGGATGGACAGATACGCAGTATTTT.

Details on this clonotype: One base away lies a much larger clone, so this may be a sequencing read error. CDR3 protein: CSARKGQGPQPQHF. The CDR3 coding sequence is TGCAGTGCTAGAAAGGGACAGGGTCCGCAGCCCCAGCATTTT. The chain is built from TRBV20-1 and TRBJ1-5; 9 nucleotides line up with TRBD1. With 2 bases clipped from V and 7 bases from J, the junction kept 6 bases outside the gene matches. CDR1 is DFQATT, CDR2 SNEGSKA, per germline (reference sequence). This CDR3 comprises 14 residues.

This clonotype was detected many times. The chain joins TRBV5-1 to TRBJ1-1; D unresolved. From germline, CDR1 is SGHRS and CDR2 YFSETQ. V was cut by 2 bases and J by 1 base, with 9 bases left in between. The CDR3 runs to 14 residues. The CDR3 is CASSFASTNTEAFF. CDR3 DNA sequence: TGCGCCAGCAGCTTCGCCAGTACGAACACTGAAGCTTTCTTT.

The V call is TRBV7-8, the J call TRBJ1-1, with D uncertain. Trimming took off 3 bases at V and 2 bases at J, with 4 bases between the two ends. This CDR3 has 12 residues. CDR1 is SGHVS and CDR2 is FQNEAQ in the germline V gene. The CDR3 DNA is TGTGCCAGCAGCTTCTTAAACACTGAAGCTTTCTTT. It encodes CASSFLNTEAFF.

In the case of this clonotype: This may come from a read error, since a much larger clone is one base off. The V gene is TRBV9, the J gene TRBJ2-1; TRBD1 is a possible D gene (7 bases). The CDR3 runs to 16 residues. Germline lookup yields CDR1 SGDLS and CDR2 YYNGEE. Trimming stripped 4 bases from V and 2 bases from J, with 16 bases between. CDR3 sequence: CASSLRAGGTYNEQFF. In nucleotides, the CDR3 is TGTGCCAGCAGCCTACGGGCAGGGGGGACCTACAATGAGCAGTTCTTC.

This clonotype came up many times. The chain uses TRBV9 and TRBJ2-3; 9 bases are a match to TRBD2. The CDR3 spans 14 residues. Germline V gene lookup returns CDR1 SGDLS and CDR2 YYNGEE. V gave up 7 bases and J gave up 3 bases; unmatched junction bases: 6. The CDR3 DNA sequence: TGTGCCAGCGGGTCTAGCGGGACGACAGATACGCAGTATTTT. It codes for CASGSSGTTDTQYF.

The chain employs TRBV27 and TRBJ2-1, with TRBD2 matching over 9 bases. The V gene end was trimmed by 6 bases and the J gene end by 5 bases; junction bases not matched to a gene: 5. Germline CDR1 is MNHEY and CDR2 is SMNVEV (reference sequence). The CDR3 has 14 amino acids. Written as DNA, the CDR3 is TGTGCCAGCAGCCGACTAGCGGCAAACAATGAGCAGTTCTTC. Amino acids: CASSRLAANNEQFF.

This clonotype occurred a few times. The chain employs TRBV14 and TRBJ1-4, with 9 bases fitting TRBD1. Trimming cost V 3 bases and J 7 bases; bases outside gene matches: 6. Germline V gene data show CDR1 as SGHDN and CDR2 as FVKESK. This CDR3 is 15 amino acids long. This CDR3 is CASSQKQGAGEKLFF. The CDR3 bases are TGTGCCAGCAGCCAGAAACAGGGGGCTGGTGAAAAACTGTTTTTT.

In regard to this clonotype: A much larger clone differs by one base, so this may be a read error. The chain carries TRBV24-1 and TRBJ2-2, with no clear D. V was pared by 6 bases and J by 6 bases, with 13 bases between. This CDR3 is built from 14 residues. Per germline, CDR1 KGHDR and CDR2 SFDVKD. The CDR3 loop is CATSSQVYAGELFF. The CDR3 bases are TGTGCCACCAGTTCGCAGGTCTACGCCGGGGAGCTGTTTTTT.

In its sample, this clonotype was seen many times. The V gene is TRBV20-1, the J gene TRBJ2-2; possible D gene TRBD2, 6 bases. Germline V gene sequence: CDR1 DFQATT, CDR2 SNEGSKA (reference sequence). V shed 0 bases and J shed 3 bases, with 14 bases lying between them. This CDR3 comprises 16 residues. The CDR3 nucleotides are TGCAGTGCTAGAGATCAAGGGGAGGTTTACACCGGGGAGCTGTTTTTT. Translated, it gives CSARDQGEVYTGELFF.

This clonotype was picked up many times. The chain is built from TRBV6-2 or TRBV6-3 and TRBJ2-7; D unclear. This CDR3 comprises 13 residues. V lost 6 bases to trimming and J lost 2 bases, with 11 bases between them. In germline, CDR1 is MNHEY, CDR2 SVGEGT. CDR3 protein: CASSSDGTYEQYF. CDR3 sequence (DNA): TGTGCCAGCAGCTCTGACGGAACCTACGAGCAGTACTTC.

This clonotype occurred many times. The CDR3 region is CSARGLAAPNNEQFF. The CDR3 nucleotides read TGCAGTGCTAGAGGACTAGCGGCCCCCAACAATGAGCAGTTCTTC. This chain connects TRBV20-1 to TRBJ2-1, with 9 bases that match TRBD2. This CDR3 comprises 15 residues. After removal of 1 base from V and 5 bases from J, the junction contained 6 bases not matched to a gene. Germline V gives CDR1 DFQATT, CDR2 SNEGSKA (reference sequence).